These 5 T cell receptor beta chains originate from one sample sequenced in a study of blood T cell repertoires in COVID-19. Repertoires were generated with immunoSEQ multiplex PCR, while TCRdb's copy carries only in-frame clones and drops some. The repertoire holds around 220,000 clones, with around 88% as singletons. Sequencing used PBMCs or T cells enriched from blood (not recorded which). The source of these receptors is a woman aged 45-65 years with acute COVID-19.

This sequence joins TRBV19 and TRBJ1-3, with 7 bases aligning to TRBD1. The CDR3 is 15 amino acids. J lost 2 bases, V lost 8 bases, and 9 bases had no gene match. From germline, CDR1 is LNHDA and CDR2 SQIVND (reference sequence). The CDR3 coding sequence is TGTGCCAGTGCTCTCGACAGGGACCCTGGAAACACCATATATTTT. Encoded protein: CASALDRDPGNTIYF. Full variable domain (remainder filled in from reference TRBV19 and TRBJ1-3): DGGITQSPKYLFRKEGQNVTLSCEQNLNHDAMYWYRQDPGQGLRLIYYSQIVNDFQKGDIAEGYSVSREKKESFPLTVTSAQKNPTAFYLCASALDRDPGNTIYFGEGSWLTVV.

This chain joins TRBV18 and TRBJ1-6; 7 nucleotides match TRBD1. The junction had 2 bases not matched to a gene; V was cut back by 2 bases and J by 7 bases. CDR1 KGHSH and CDR2 LQKENI come from the germline V gene. This CDR3 region has 14 residues. CDR3 residues: CASSPDRANSPLHF. As DNA, the CDR3 is TGTGCCAGCTCACCAGACAGGGCCAATTCACCCCTCCACTTT.

The chain recombines TRBV23-1 with TRBJ1-5; D is perhaps TRBD1 (6 bases). TRBV23-1 is flagged as an ORF with uncertain function. V was trimmed by 9 bases and J by 2 bases, leaving 20 bases between them. This CDR3 has 16 amino acids. In DNA form, the CDR3 reads TGCGCCAGTCACCCACCAGGGGCATCGGGCAATCAGCCCCAGCATTTT. It codes for CASHPPGASGNQPQHF.

This chain connects TRBV18 to TRBJ2-1; TRBD2 matches 9 bases. The germline CDR1 and CDR2 sequences are KGHSH and LQKENI. V lost 8 bases to trimming and J lost 4 bases; unmatched junction nucleotides: 6. The CDR3 is made up of 14 amino acids. The CDR3 is CASGREGLYNEQFF. The CDR3 bases are TGTGCCAGCGGGCGGGAGGGCCTTTACAATGAGCAGTTCTTC.

In its sample, this clone was seen once. This rearrangement joins TRBV18 to TRBJ1-1; D remains unclear. CDR1 is KGHSH and CDR2 is LQKENI in the germline V gene. Trimming removed 3 bases at V and 3 bases at J, with 11 bases between. The CDR3 covers 14 residues. The CDR3 sequence is CASSPRSLDTEAFF. The DNA of the CDR3 is TGTGCCAGCTCACCGCGGAGTTTGGACACTGAAGCTTTCTTT.